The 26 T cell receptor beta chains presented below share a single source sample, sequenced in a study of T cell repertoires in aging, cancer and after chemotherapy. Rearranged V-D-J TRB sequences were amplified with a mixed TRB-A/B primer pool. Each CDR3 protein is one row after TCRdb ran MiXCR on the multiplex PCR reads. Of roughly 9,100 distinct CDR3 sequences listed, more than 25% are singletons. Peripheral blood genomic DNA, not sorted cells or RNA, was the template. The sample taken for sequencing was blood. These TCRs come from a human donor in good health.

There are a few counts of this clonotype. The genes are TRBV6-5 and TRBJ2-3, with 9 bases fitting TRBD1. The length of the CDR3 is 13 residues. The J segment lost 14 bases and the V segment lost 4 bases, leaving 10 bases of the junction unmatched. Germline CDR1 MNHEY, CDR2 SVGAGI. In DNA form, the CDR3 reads TGTGCCAGCAGTTTAACAGGGGGCAGCGATAGGTATTTT. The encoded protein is CASSLTGGSDRYF.

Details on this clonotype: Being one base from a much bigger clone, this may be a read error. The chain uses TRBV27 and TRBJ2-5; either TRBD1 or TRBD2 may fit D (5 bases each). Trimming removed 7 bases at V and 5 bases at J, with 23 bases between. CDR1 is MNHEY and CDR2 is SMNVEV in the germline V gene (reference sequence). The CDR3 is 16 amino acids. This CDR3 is CASIPGAGKGWETQYF. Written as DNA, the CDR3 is TGTGCCAGCATCCCCGGGGCAGGGAAGGGTTGGGAGACCCAGTACTTC.

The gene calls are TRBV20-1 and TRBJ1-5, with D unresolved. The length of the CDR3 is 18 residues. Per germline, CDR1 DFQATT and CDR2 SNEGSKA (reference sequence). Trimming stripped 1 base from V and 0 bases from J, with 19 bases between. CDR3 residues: CSARAISNWVYSNQPQHF. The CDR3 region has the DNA TGCAGTGCTAGAGCGATCTCTAACTGGGTTTATAGCAATCAGCCCCAGCATTTT.

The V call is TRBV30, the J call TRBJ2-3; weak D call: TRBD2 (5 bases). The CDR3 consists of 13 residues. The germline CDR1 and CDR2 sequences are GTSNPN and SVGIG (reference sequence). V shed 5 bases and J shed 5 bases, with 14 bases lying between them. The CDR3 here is CAWGRRVIDTQYF. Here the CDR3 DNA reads TGTGCCTGGGGCAGGCGGGTAATAGATACGCAGTATTTT.

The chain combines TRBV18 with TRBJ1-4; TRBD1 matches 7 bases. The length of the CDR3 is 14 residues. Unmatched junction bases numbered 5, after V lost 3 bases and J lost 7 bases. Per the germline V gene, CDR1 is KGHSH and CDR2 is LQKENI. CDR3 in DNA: TGTGCCAGCTCACCGACAGGGCGGAGTGAAAAACTGTTTTTT. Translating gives CASSPTGRSEKLFF.

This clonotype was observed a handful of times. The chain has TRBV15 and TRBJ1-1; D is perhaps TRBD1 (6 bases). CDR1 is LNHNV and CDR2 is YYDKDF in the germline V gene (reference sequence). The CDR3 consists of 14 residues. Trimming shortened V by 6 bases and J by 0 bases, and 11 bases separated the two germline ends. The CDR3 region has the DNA TGTGCCACCAGAGGACAGTACATGAACACTGAAGCTTTCTTT. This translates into CATRGQYMNTEAFF.

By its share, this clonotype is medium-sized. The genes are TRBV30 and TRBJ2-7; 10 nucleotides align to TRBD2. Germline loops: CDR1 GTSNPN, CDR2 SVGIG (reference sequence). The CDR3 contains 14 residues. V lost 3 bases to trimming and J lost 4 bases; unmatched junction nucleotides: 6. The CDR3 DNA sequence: TGTGCCTGGAGGGGAGCGGGAGGGTGGTACGAGCAGTACTTC. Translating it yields CAWRGAGGWYEQYF.

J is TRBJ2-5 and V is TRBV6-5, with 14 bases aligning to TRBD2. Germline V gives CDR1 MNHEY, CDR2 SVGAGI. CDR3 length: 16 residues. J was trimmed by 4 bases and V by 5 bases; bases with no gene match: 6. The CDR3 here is CASSQRGLAGGETQYF. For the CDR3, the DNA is TGTGCCAGCAGTCAACGAGGACTAGCGGGAGGAGAGACCCAGTACTTC.

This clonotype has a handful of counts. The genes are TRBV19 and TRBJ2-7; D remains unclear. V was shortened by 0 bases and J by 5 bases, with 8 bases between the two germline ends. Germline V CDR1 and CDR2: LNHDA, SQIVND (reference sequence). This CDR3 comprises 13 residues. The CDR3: CASSIDAWDEQYF. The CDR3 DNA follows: TGTGCCAGTAGTATAGATGCGTGGGACGAGCAGTACTTC.

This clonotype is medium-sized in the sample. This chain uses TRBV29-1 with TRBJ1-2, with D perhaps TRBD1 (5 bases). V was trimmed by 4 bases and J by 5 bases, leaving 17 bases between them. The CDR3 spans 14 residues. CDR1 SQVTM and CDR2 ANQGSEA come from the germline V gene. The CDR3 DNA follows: TGCAGCGTTGGGTCGATAGGGACGCTGTATGGCTACACCTTC. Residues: CSVGSIGTLYGYTF.

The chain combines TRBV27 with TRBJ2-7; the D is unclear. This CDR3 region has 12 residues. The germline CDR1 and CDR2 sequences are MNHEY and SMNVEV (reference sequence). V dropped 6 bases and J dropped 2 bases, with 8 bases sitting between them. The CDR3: CASSTSAYEQYF. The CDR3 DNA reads TGTGCCAGCAGCACCTCCGCCTACGAGCAGTACTTC.

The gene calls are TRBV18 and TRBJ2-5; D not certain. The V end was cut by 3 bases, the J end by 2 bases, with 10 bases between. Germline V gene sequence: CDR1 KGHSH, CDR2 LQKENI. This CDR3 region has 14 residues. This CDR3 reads CASSPSLKQETQYF. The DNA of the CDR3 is TGTGCCAGCTCACCCTCGCTGAAACAAGAGACCCAGTACTTC.

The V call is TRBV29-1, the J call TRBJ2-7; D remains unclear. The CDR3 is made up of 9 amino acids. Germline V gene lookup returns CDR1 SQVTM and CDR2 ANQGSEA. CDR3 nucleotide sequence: TGCACCCCCTATTATCCCACGTACTTC. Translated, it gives CTPYYPTYF.

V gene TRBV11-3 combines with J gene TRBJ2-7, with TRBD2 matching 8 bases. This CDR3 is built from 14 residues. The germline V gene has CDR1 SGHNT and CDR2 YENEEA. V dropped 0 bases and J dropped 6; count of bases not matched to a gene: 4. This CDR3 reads CASSLEGLAGEQYF. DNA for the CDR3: TGTGCCAGCAGCTTAGAGGGCCTAGCGGGCGAGCAGTACTTC. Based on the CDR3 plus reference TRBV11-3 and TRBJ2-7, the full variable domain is EAGVVQSPRYKIIEKKQPVAFWCNPISGHNTLYWYLQNLGQGPELLIRYENEEAVDDSQLPKDRFSAERLKGVDSTLKIQPAELGDSAVYLCASSLEGLAGEQYFGPGTRLTVT.

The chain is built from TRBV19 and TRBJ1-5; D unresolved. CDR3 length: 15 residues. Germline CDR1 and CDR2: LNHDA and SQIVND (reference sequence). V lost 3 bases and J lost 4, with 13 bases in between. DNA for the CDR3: TGTGCCAGTAGTATCGGCGGGAATTTAAATCAGCCCCAGCATTTT. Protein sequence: CASSIGGNLNQPQHF.

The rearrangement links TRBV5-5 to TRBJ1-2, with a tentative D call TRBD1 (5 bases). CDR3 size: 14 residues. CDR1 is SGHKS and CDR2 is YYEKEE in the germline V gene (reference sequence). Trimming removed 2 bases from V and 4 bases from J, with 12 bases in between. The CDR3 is CASSFYGGTYGYTF. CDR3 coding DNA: TGTGCCAGCAGCTTCTATGGGGGGACCTATGGCTACACCTTC.

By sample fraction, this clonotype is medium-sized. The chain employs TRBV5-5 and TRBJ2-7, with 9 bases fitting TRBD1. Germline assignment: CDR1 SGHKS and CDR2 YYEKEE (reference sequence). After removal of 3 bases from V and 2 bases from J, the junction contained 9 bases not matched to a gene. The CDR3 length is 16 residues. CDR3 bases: TGTGCCAGCAGCTCCCGGCCGACAGGGGGGCCCTACGAGCAGTACTTC. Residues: CASSSRPTGGPYEQYF.

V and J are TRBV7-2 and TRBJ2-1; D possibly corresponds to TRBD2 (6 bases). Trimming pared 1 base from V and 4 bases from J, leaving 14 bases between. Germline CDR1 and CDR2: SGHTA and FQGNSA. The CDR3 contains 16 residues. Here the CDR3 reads CASSLGGAGRYNEQFF. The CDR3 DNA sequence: TGTGCCAGCAGCTTAGGAGGCGCGGGGAGGTACAATGAGCAGTTCTTC.

CDR3 residues: CASSWDKQETQYF. CDR3 bases: TGTGCCAGCAGTTGGGACAAGCAAGAGACCCAGTACTTC. The rearrangement uses TRBV27 and TRBJ2-5, with D possibly being TRBD1 (6 bases). This CDR3 region has 13 residues. V lost 4 bases, J lost 2 bases, and 8 bases lay in between. Germline V gives CDR1 MNHEY, CDR2 SMNVEV (reference sequence).

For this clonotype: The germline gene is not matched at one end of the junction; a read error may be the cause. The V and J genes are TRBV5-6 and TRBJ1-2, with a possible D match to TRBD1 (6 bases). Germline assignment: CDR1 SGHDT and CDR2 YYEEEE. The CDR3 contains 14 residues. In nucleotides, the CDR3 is TGCGCCAGCAGCGACGACACAGGGTTGGGTGGCTACACCTTC. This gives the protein CASSDDTGLGGYTF.

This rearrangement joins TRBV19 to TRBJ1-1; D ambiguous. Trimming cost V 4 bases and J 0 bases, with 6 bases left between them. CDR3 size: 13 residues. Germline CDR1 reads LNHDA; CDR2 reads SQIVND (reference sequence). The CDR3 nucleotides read TGTGCCAGTAGTACGCAGATGAACACTGAAGCTTTCTTT. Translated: CASSTQMNTEAFF. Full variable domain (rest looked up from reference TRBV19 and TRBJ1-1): DGGITQSPKYLFRKEGQNVTLSCEQNLNHDAMYWYRQDPGQGLRLIYYSQIVNDFQKGDIAEGYSVSREKKESFPLTVTSAQKNPTAFYLCASSTQMNTEAFFGQGTRLTVV.

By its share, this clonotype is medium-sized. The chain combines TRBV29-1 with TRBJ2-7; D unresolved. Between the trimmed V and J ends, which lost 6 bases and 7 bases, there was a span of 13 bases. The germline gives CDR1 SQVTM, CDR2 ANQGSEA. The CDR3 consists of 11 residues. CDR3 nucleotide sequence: TGCAGCGTCCACCGTTTTCAAGAGCAGTACTTC. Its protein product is CSVHRFQEQYF.

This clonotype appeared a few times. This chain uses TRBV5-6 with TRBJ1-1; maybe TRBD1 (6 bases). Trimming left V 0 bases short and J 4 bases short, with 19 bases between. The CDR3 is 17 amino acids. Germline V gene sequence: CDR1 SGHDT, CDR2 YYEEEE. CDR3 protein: CASSLEVGGARGTEAFF. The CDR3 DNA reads TGTGCCAGCAGCTTGGAGGTTGGGGGCGCCCGGGGCACTGAAGCTTTCTTT.

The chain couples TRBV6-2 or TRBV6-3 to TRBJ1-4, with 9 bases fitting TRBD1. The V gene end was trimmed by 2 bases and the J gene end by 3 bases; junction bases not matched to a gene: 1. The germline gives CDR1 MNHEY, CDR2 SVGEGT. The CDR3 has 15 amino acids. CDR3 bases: TGTGCCAGCAGTTACGGGGACAGGGCTAATGAAAAACTGTTTTTT. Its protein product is CASSYGDRANEKLFF.

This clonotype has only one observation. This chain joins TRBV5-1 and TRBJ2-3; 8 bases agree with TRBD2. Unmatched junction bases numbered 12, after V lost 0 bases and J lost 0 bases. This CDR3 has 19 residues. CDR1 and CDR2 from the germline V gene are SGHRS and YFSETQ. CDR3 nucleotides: TGCGCCAGCAGCTTGGGAGGTCTAGCGGGCCCATTGAGCACAGATACGCAGTATTTT. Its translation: CASSLGGLAGPLSTDTQYF.

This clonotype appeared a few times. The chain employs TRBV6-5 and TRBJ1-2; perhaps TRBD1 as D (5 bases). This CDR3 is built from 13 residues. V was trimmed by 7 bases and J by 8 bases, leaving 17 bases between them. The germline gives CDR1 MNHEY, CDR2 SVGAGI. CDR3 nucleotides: TGTGCCAGCACCCTGGGACGGACTACCGGCTACACCTTC. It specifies CASTLGRTTGYTF.